This note documents a single T cell receptor (beta chain) sequence. Its target is not known. The V and J ends lost 0 bases and 7 bases respectively, with 11 bases between them. The CDR3 runs to 14 residues. Germline V gene sequence: CDR1 SGHDT, CDR2 YYEEEE. This record comes from a study of T cell responses to AZD1222 COVID-19 vaccine. About the study: Second-dose groups at about 4 or about 12 weeks were pooled. Whole-study findings and limits: Every sample of the repertoires postdated the peak T cell response. Seropositive status at baseline applied to only five to seven AZD1222 recipients.

Here immunoSEQ multiplex PCR was the method, and the copy in TCRdb shows in-frame clones only, minus some. The data show fewer than 120,000 clones, about four fifths seen once. The chain employs TRBV5-6 and TRBJ1-5; D unclear. Sequencing was performed on peripheral blood, taken on day 0 of AZD1222 vaccination. This receptor was taken from an adult in good health. CDR3 DNA: TGTGCCAGCAGCTTGGGGCAGTTAGAACAGCCCCAGCATTTT. As protein: CASSLGQLEQPQHF.